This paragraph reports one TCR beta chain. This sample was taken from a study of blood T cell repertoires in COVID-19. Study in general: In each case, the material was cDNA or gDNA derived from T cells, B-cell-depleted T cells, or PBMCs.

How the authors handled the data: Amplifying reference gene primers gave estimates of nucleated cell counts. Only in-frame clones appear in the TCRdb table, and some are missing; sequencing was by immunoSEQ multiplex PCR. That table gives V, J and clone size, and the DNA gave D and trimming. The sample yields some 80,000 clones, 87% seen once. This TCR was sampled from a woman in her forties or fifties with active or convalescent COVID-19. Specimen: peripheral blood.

CDR3 sequence (DNA): TGTGCCAGCAGCCCCCTGGGGGGGCCCTACGAGCAGTACTTC. Translating it yields CASSPLGGPYEQYF. This chain uses TRBV7-2 with TRBJ2-7, with D perhaps TRBD2 (7 bases). Germline V CDR1 and CDR2: SGHTA, FQGNSA. Deletions cut 5 bases from V and 2 bases from J, with 13 bases between. This CDR3 is 14 amino acids long. The variable domain in full, with the rest retrieved from reference TRBV7-2 and TRBJ2-7, is GAGVSQSPSNKVTEKGKDVELRCDPISGHTALYWYRQSLGQGLEFLIYFQGNSAPDKSGLPSDRFSAERTGGSVSTLTIQRTQQEDSAVYLCASSPLGGPYEQYFGPGTRLTVT.